This T cell receptor (beta chain) was recovered during a study of blood T cell repertoires in COVID-19. Study summary: Samples taken during acute and convalescent COVID-19 were collected in the United States, Italy and Spain. PBMCs, B-cell-depleted T cells, or T cells provided the cDNA or gDNA that made up the material.

The CDR3 totals 15 residues. Germline-derived CDR1 and CDR2 are LNHNV and YYDKDF (reference sequence). V lost 0 bases and J 4 bases, leaving 12 bases between the germline ends. Per the authors' pipeline: Nucleated cell number was recorded as an estimate derived from reference gene primer amplification. Some clones are missing from TCRdb's copy, which holds only in-frame ones; the method was immunoSEQ multiplex PCR. V, J and clone size are those of that table, while D and trimming were read from the DNA. The sample lists tens of thousands of clones, around 74% occurring once. There are a few counts of this clone.

This chain uses TRBV15 with TRBJ1-1, with D perhaps matching TRBD1 (6 bases). The sequence came from an elderly woman with active or convalescent COVID-19. The source material was peripheral blood. As DNA, the CDR3 is TGTGCCACCAGCAGAGACCAGGGGTTAGGCACTGAAGCTTTCTTT. Protein product: CATSRDQGLGTEAFF.